The 19 T cell receptor beta chains below come from one sample, sequenced in a study of identical twins (TCRdb year 2016). Library construction relied on 5' RACE. The instrument given in TCRdb is Illumina HiSeq 2000. The public sequencing data were trimmed at Q25 with fastp and processed into clonotypes with MiXCR by TCRdb, which kept only in-frame beta chains. Each record represents a unique CDR3 protein, reported with the most common genes and DNA among its rows. Recorded for this sample are about 240,000 distinct CDR3 sequences; around 7.6% of them occurred a single time. Around 5% of the sample rests with the top ten. Another study also made use of these data, one on yellow fever vaccine responses in identical twins.

Material: CD8+ T cells sorted from blood. The source is a young woman in good health.

This clonotype was seen a handful of times. This chain links TRBV10-3 with TRBJ1-2; perhaps TRBD1 as D (6 bases). Deletions cut 4 bases from V and 6 bases from J, with 36 bases between. CDR3 length equals 21 residues. Germline V lookup: CDR1 ENHRY, CDR2 SYGVKD. CDR3 region: CAISAPDTPRGRGTPTNGYTF. The CDR3, as DNA: TGTGCCATCAGTGCCCCCGACACTCCGAGGGGGAGAGGTACACCGACGAATGGCTACACCTTC.

This clonotype was counted a few times. The V call is TRBV2, the J call TRBJ1-6; the D is unclear. The CDR3 extends over 13 amino acids. The germline gives CDR1 SNHLY, CDR2 FYNNEI. V lost 8 bases and J 10 bases, leaving 15 bases between the germline ends. CDR3 sequence: CASHALVKSPLHF. The CDR3 nucleotides read TGTGCCAGCCACGCCCTGGTAAAGTCACCCCTCCACTTT.

The CDR3 is CASSPKGAGGYEQYF. The CDR3 region has the DNA TGCGCCAGCAGCCCAAAGGGAGCGGGAGGCTACGAGCAGTACTTC. The genes are TRBV4-1 and TRBJ2-7; 9 bases are a match to TRBD2. There are 15 residues in the CDR3. CDR1 is MGHRA, CDR2 YSYEKL, per germline. J was trimmed by 3 bases and V by 4 bases; bases with no gene match: 7.

This clonotype was found a few times. The J gene is TRBJ2-7, the V gene TRBV11-2; unclear D gene. The CDR3 is 16 residues long. V lost 5 bases and J lost 2, with 19 bases in between. Per germline, CDR1 SGHAT and CDR2 FQNNGV. The CDR3: CASSKRMRSHPYEQYF. CDR3 DNA: TGTGCCAGCAGCAAGAGAATGCGGAGTCATCCCTACGAGCAGTACTTC. The full variable domain, its missing parts supplied by reference TRBV11-2 and TRBJ2-7, is EAGVAQSPRYKIIEKRQSVAFWCNPISGHATLYWYQQILGQGPKLLIQFQNNGVVDDSQLPKDRFSAERLKGVDSTLKIQPAKLEDSAVYLCASSKRMRSHPYEQYFGPGTRLTVT.

The chain is built from TRBV5-1 and TRBJ1-1; TRBD1 is a possible D gene (6 bases). From germline, CDR1 is SGHRS and CDR2 YFSETQ. Trimming cost V 5 bases and J 3 bases, with 14 bases left between them. The CDR3 sequence is 14 residues long. CDR3 in amino acids: CASSTGTFDTEAFF. The CDR3 nucleotides are TGCGCCAGCAGTACCGGGACATTTGACACTGAAGCTTTCTTT.

The chain carries TRBV12-3 or TRBV12-4 and TRBJ2-1; 15 nucleotides align to TRBD2. The ends lost 6 bases at V and 6 bases at J; junction bases unmatched: 3. The CDR3 runs to 15 residues. CDR3 in DNA: TGTGCCAGCAGGGCGGGACTAGCGGGGGGCAATGAGCAGTTCTTC. Protein sequence: CASRAGLAGGNEQFF.

This clonotype was counted a few times. The chain couples TRBV6-4 to TRBJ1-1; D uncertain. The CDR3 totals 14 residues. Germline values: CDR1 MRHNA, CDR2 SNTAGT. Trimming left V 3 bases short and J 1 base short, with 9 bases between. The CDR3 DNA is TGTGCCAGCAGTGAACACGACTCGAACACTGAAGCTTTCTTT. Its translation: CASSEHDSNTEAFF.

This clonotype was seen at least ten times. The V gene is TRBV20-1, the J gene TRBJ2-7, with 8 nucleotides matching TRBD1. The V segment lost 6 bases and the J segment 3 bases; nucleotides outside the gene matches: 7. Germline loops: CDR1 DFQATT, CDR2 SNEGSKA (reference sequence). The length of the CDR3 is 13 residues. The CDR3 protein is CSAAGTGIYEQYF. The DNA of the CDR3 is TGCAGTGCCGCCGGGACAGGTATCTACGAGCAGTACTTC.

The gene calls are TRBV24-1 and TRBJ2-2; TRBD2 agrees at 10 bases. This CDR3 spans 16 amino acids. Trimming cost V 4 bases and J 1 base; bases outside gene matches: 2. CDR1 is KGHDR and CDR2 is SFDVKD in the germline V gene. The CDR3 loop is CATSDLAGENTGELFF. CDR3 bases: TGTGCCACCAGTGACCTAGCGGGGGAGAACACCGGGGAGCTGTTTTTT.

The chain recombines TRBV2 with TRBJ2-3; D is unclear. V gave up 0 bases and J gave up 5 bases, with 9 bases separating them. CDR1 and CDR2 from the germline V gene are SNHLY and FYNNEI. The CDR3 is 14 amino acids. DNA for the CDR3: TGTGCCAGCAGTGAAGCTGGCGCCATAGATACGCAGTATTTT. It translates to CASSEAGAIDTQYF. Combining the CDR3 with reference TRBV2 and TRBJ2-3 gives the whole variable domain EPEVTQTPSHQVTQMGQEVILRCVPISNHLYFYWYRQILGQKVEFLVSFYNNEISEKSEIFDDQFSVERPDGSNFTLKIRSTKLEDSAMYFCASSEAGAIDTQYFGPGTRLTVL.

This clonotype has a handful of counts. The chain links TRBV7-6 to TRBJ2-3, with unresolved D. Trimming shortened V by 1 base and J by 2 bases, and 7 bases separated the two germline ends. CDR1 is SGHVS and CDR2 is FNYEAQ in the germline V gene. The CDR3 spans 14 residues. The CDR3 is CASSLGLTTDTQYF. The CDR3 DNA sequence: TGTGCCAGCAGCTTAGGCCTGACCACAGATACGCAGTATTTT.

This clonotype was seen a handful of times. This chain connects TRBV20-1 to TRBJ2-2, with 11 bases aligning to TRBD2. Germline V gene sequence: CDR1 DFQATT, CDR2 SNEGSKA (reference sequence). The CDR3 has 18 residues. V shed 0 bases, J shed 0 bases, and the junction held 6 bases outside the gene matches. The CDR3 region has the DNA TGCAGTGCTAGAGAAGGGACTAGCGGAGTCGCGAACACCGGGGAGCTGTTTTTT. Its protein is CSAREGTSGVANTGELFF.

V usage is TRBV7-8 and J usage is TRBJ2-2; D is perhaps TRBD1 or TRBD2 (5 bases each). The CDR3 is 14 amino acids. Trimming pared 7 bases from V and 6 bases from J, leaving 15 bases between. Germline CDR1 and CDR2: SGHVS and FQNEAQ. The CDR3 bases are TGTGCCAGCACAATCGAGGGGTATGCCGGGGAGCTGTTTTTT. This codes for CASTIEGYAGELFF.

This clonotype was recorded a few times. In DNA, the CDR3 is TGTGCCAGCAGTTTGGGGACAGGGATTAACGAGCAGTACTTC. Amino acid sequence: CASSLGTGINEQYF. The V call is TRBV27, the J call TRBJ2-7, with 9 bases lining up with TRBD1. This CDR3 region has 14 residues. The V gene end was trimmed by 3 bases and the J gene end by 5 bases; junction bases not matched to a gene: 5. The germline V gene encodes CDR1 MNHEY and CDR2 SMNVEV (reference sequence).

The chain links TRBV9 to TRBJ2-1, with D unresolved. The germline V gene encodes CDR1 SGDLS and CDR2 YYNGEE. The germline V and J ends were trimmed by 7 bases and 6 bases, with 8 bases remaining between them. The CDR3 loop spans 11 amino acids. The chain's CDR3 is CASGPRNEQFF. The CDR3 DNA reads TGTGCCAGCGGGCCGCGCAATGAGCAGTTCTTC.

The table lists this clonotype with many counts. The CDR3 spells CSARDGTIYEQYF. For the CDR3, the DNA is TGCAGTGCCCGGGACGGGACGATCTACGAGCAGTACTTC. The chain has TRBV20-1 and TRBJ2-7, with D perhaps TRBD1 or TRBD2 (5 bases each). V was trimmed by 6 bases and J by 3 bases, leaving 15 bases between them. Germline CDR1 DFQATT, CDR2 SNEGSKA (reference sequence). The CDR3 is made up of 13 amino acids.

This clonotype has ten or more counts. The J gene is TRBJ2-1, the V gene TRBV29-1, with D uncertain. This CDR3 region has 12 residues. Trimming left V 4 bases short and J 2 bases short, with 6 bases between. CDR1 and CDR2 (germline): SQVTM, ANQGSEA. The CDR3 coding sequence is TGCAGCGTTGGGCTAGCCTACAATGAGCAGTTCTTC. This encodes CSVGLAYNEQFF.

In its sample, this clonotype was seen a few times. The chain carries TRBV7-8 and TRBJ1-6, with D uncertain. Trimming pared 7 bases from V and 7 bases from J, leaving 14 bases between. The CDR3 runs 14 residues. The germline CDR1 and CDR2 sequences are SGHVS and FQNEAQ. DNA for the CDR3: TGTGCCAGCAACTCTAGGGCGGACAATTCACCCCTCCACTTT. Its protein product is CASNSRADNSPLHF.

This clonotype was recorded a few times. The chain is built from TRBV7-9 and TRBJ2-5; 7 bases map to TRBD2. CDR1 and CDR2 from the germline V gene are SEHNR and FQNEAQ (reference sequence). J was trimmed by 3 bases and V by 4 bases; bases with no gene match: 8. CDR3 length: 15 amino acids. The CDR3 sequence is CASSSGGLAEETQYF. For the CDR3, the DNA is TGTGCCAGCAGCTCCGGGGGGTTAGCAGAAGAGACCCAGTACTTC.